This is a list of T cell receptor beta chains from one sample in a study of cytomegalovirus exposure and HLA in healthy donors. Profiled with immunoSEQ multiplex PCR; TCRdb holds only in-frame clones, not every one. Altogether 250,000 to 300,000 clones are present, nearly 90% being singletons, with the ten largest covering under 0.4%. The sequenced sample was PBMCs. The receptors shown here come from a woman aged 18-35 years in good health and CMV-seronegative. The CDR3 runs from the conserved cysteine through the conserved F or W. The D gene is left open where the match is weak. A clone size is listed for some rows: how often the clone was seen (once, few, many), or a class if it is expanded.

j_call d_call clone_size v_call cdr3_aa cdr3_nt
TRBJ2-5 TRBD2 - TRBV7-9 CASSPGGVETQYF TGTGCCAGCAGCCCGGGGGGGGTAGAGACCCAGTACTTC
TRBJ1-3 TRBD1 - TRBV7-6 CASSSRTGSSGNTIYF TGTGCCAGCAGCTCAAGGACAGGTAGCTCTGGAAACACCATATATTTT
TRBJ2-6 TRBD1 - TRBV10-3 CAISGQGTGANVLTF TGTGCCATCAGTGGACAGGGTACTGGGGCCAACGTCCTGACTTTC
TRBJ1-5 TRBD1 - TRBV2 CASGPTGSFQPQHF TGTGCCAGCGGACCGACAGGGTCCTTTCAGCCCCAGCATTTT
TRBJ2-1 TRBD1 - TRBV6-6 CASSYSRPGGNEQFF TGTGCCAGCAGTTACTCCCGGCCAGGGGGCAATGAGCAGTTCTTC
TRBJ2-3 TRBD2 - TRBV4-1 CASSQGLAGGQADTQYF TGCGCCAGCAGCCAGGGACTAGCGGGGGGACAAGCAGATACGCAGTATTTT
TRBJ2-3 - - TRBV7-6 CASSFRGAGDTQYF TGTGCCAGCAGCTTCAGGGGGGCCGGGGATACGCAGTATTTT
TRBJ2-2 - - TRBV29-1 CSVALRNTGELFF TGCAGCGTGGCCCTCAGGAACACCGGGGAGCTGTTTTTT
TRBJ2-7 - - TRBV4-1 CASSEGAGAPLEQYF TGCGCCAGCAGCGAAGGGGCAGGGGCGCCGCTCGAGCAGTACTTC
TRBJ1-1 - - TRBV28 CATTRQSNTEAFF TGTGCCACCACCCGCCAGTCGAACACTGAAGCTTTCTTT
TRBJ1-6 - - TRBV28 CASSSWTTLLPNSPLHF TGTGCCAGCAGTTCGTGGACTACCCTACTGCCAAATTCACCCCTCCACTTT
TRBJ2-3 TRBD2 - TRBV7-2 CASSLIGSGEGNTQYF TGTGCCAGCAGCTTAATCGGTAGCGGGGAAGGGAATACGCAGTATTTT
TRBJ2-3 TRBD2 - TRBV4-1 CASSQASGGPNTDTQYF TGCGCCAGCAGCCAAGCTAGCGGGGGGCCAAACACAGATACGCAGTATTTT
TRBJ2-3 - - TRBV18 CASSLETGDTQYF TGTGCCAGCTCACTTGAGACTGGGGATACGCAGTATTTT
TRBJ2-3 TRBD1 - TRBV14 CASSRQGWGTDTQYF TGTGCCAGCAGCCGACAGGGTTGGGGCACAGATACGCAGTATTTT
TRBJ1-5 - - TRBV7-9 CASSSRDSNQPQHF TGTGCCAGCAGCTCCAGGGATAGCAATCAGCCCCAGCATTTT
TRBJ2-2 TRBD2 - TRBV7-6 CASSYSTSRNTGELFF TGTGCCAGCAGCTACTCGACTAGCAGGAACACCGGGGAGCTGTTTTTT
TRBJ2-7 - - TRBV7-3 CASSLRLRGPSYEQYF TGTGCCAGCAGCTTAAGGTTGCGGGGCCCCTCCTACGAGCAGTACTTC
TRBJ2-5 TRBD1 - TRBV27 CASSFGDRGLVETQYF TGTGCCAGCAGCTTCGGGGACAGGGGGCTCGTGGAGACCCAGTACTTC
TRBJ2-3 TRBD2 - TRBV10-3 CAIAGDTDTQYF TGTGCCATCGCGGGAGACACAGATACGCAGTATTTT
TRBJ1-1 TRBD1 once TRBV4-1 CASSQLGQGRTEAFF TGCGCCAGCAGCCAACTTGGACAGGGGCGAACTGAAGCTTTCTTT
TRBJ1-2 TRBD1 - TRBV7-9 CASSLGGGGYGYTF TGTGCCAGCAGCTTAGGAGGGGGCGGCTATGGCTACACCTTC
TRBJ2-2 - - TRBV9 CASSVLVGRGTGELFF TGTGCCAGCAGCGTATTGGTAGGGAGAGGGACCGGGGAGCTGTTTTTT
TRBJ2-7 TRBD1 - TRBV9 CASSAGTVTYEQYF TGTGCCAGCAGCGCCGGGACAGTAACCTACGAGCAGTACTTC
TRBJ1-5 - - TRBV27 CASSPGGGNQPQHF TGTGCCAGCAGTCCCGGGGGGGGTAATCAGCCCCAGCATTTT
TRBJ2-7 TRBD1 - TRBV13 CASSFAGQGTYEQYF TGTGCCAGCAGCTTCGCCGGACAGGGCACCTACGAGCAGTACTTC
TRBJ2-6 - - TRBV11-2 CASSLGGTLYPGANVLTF TGTGCCAGCAGCTTGGGGGGTACCCTTTATCCTGGGGCCAACGTCCTGACTTTC